A selection of T cell receptor beta chains follows, all from one sample in a study of blood T cell repertoires in COVID-19. Repertoires were generated with immunoSEQ multiplex PCR, while TCRdb's copy carries only in-frame clones and drops some. The table includes some 190,000 clones, about 85% detected once. The specimen was peripheral blood. These receptors originate from a woman aged 55-69 years with acute or convalescent COVID-19. The CDR3 runs from the conserved cysteine through the conserved F or W. The D gene is left open where the match is weak. Only some rows state a clone size, as once, few, many or a class for expanded clones.

d_gene	abundance	v_gene	j_gene	CDR3aa	CDR3nt
TRBD2	-	TRBV9	TRBJ2-1	CASSVNSGGAHYNEQFF	TGTGCCAGCAGCGTAAATAGCGGGGGCGCCCACTACAATGAGCAGTTCTTC
-	-	TRBV19	TRBJ1-3	CASLQGNTIYF	TGTGCCAGCCTCCAGGGGAACACCATATATTTT
-	-	TRBV19	TRBJ1-5	CASSIAPGETNQPQHF	TGTGCCAGTAGTATAGCCCCCGGGGAGACCAATCAGCCCCAGCATTTT
TRBD1	-	TRBV2	TRBJ1-4	CASSLDRGRGEKLFF	TGTGCCAGCAGTCTGGACAGGGGGCGGGGTGAAAAACTGTTTTTT
-	-	TRBV9	TRBJ1-1	CASSVRVRTEAFF	TGTGCCAGCAGCGTCAGGGTGAGGACTGAAGCTTTCTTT
-	-	TRBV11-2	TRBJ1-2	CASSLDRAFDGYTF	TGTGCCAGCAGCTTAGACAGGGCATTCGATGGCTACACCTTC
-	-	TRBV3-1/TRBV3-2	TRBJ1-2	CASSGYSNYGYTF	TGTGCCAGCAGCGGGTACAGCAACTATGGCTACACCTTC
TRBD1	-	TRBV6-6	TRBJ1-6	CASSPDRGGSPLHF	TGTGCCAGCAGTCCAGACAGGGGAGGATCACCCCTCCACTTT
-	-	TRBV15	TRBJ2-1	CATSRDPVSIAIDEQFF	TGTGCCACCAGCAGAGATCCCGTTTCCATAGCGATTGATGAGCAGTTCTTC
TRBD2	-	TRBV27	TRBJ2-3	CASSPLRLAGGTDTQYF	TGTGCCAGCAGTCCCCTAAGGCTAGCGGGAGGCACAGATACGCAGTATTTT
-	-	TRBV30	TRBJ1-1	CAWSVATNTEAFF	TGTGCCTGGAGTGTAGCGACGAACACTGAAGCTTTCTTT
TRBD1	-	TRBV10-1	TRBJ2-1	CASSHGQGNYNEQFF	TGCGCCAGCAGCCACGGACAGGGGAACTACAATGAGCAGTTCTTC
-	-	TRBV25-1	TRBJ2-5	CASSQLKEKQETQYF	TGTGCCAGCAGTCAACTCAAGGAGAAACAAGAGACCCAGTACTTC
-	-	TRBV4-2	TRBJ1-2	CASSQDRGGYTF	TGTGCCAGCAGCCAAGACAGGGGAGGCTACACCTTC
-	-	TRBV19	TRBJ1-1	CASKEGARMNTEAFF	TGTGCCAGTAAAGAAGGGGCGAGGATGAACACTGAAGCTTTCTTT
-	-	TRBV5-1	TRBJ2-1	CASSLASEDNEQFF	TGCGCCAGCAGCTTGGCTAGCGAAGACAATGAGCAGTTCTTC
TRBD2	-	TRBV6-6	TRBJ2-1	CASSYAGGRANNEQFF	TGTGCCAGCAGTTACGCCGGCGGGAGGGCCAACAATGAGCAGTTCTTC
-	-	TRBV19	TRBJ1-5	CATSMRTGSSGNQPQHF	TGTGCCACCTCGATGCGCACAGGGAGCTCGGGCAATCAGCCCCAGCATTTT
-	-	TRBV10-1	TRBJ1-5	CASSESRGSSQYSNQPQHF	TGCGCCAGCAGTGAGTCTCGGGGGTCCTCCCAATATAGCAATCAGCCCCAGCATTTT
-	-	TRBV10-3	TRBJ2-1	CAIKGLVEEQFF	TGTGCCATCAAGGGACTCGTCGAGGAGCAGTTCTTC
TRBD1	few	TRBV28	TRBJ2-5	CASRTGGAGKTQYF	TGTGCCAGCAGGACAGGGGGCGCTGGGAAGACCCAGTACTTC
TRBD1	-	TRBV5-1	TRBJ2-5	CASTGTGSVDETQYF	TGCGCCAGCACCGGGACAGGTTCGGTAGACGAGACCCAGTACTTC
-	few	TRBV2	TRBJ2-2	CASSATGRVGELFF	TGTGCCAGCAGTGCCACGGGGAGAGTCGGGGAGCTGTTTTTT
-	-	TRBV7-8	TRBJ2-2	CASSLRSTGSTGELFF	TGTGCCAGCAGCTTAAGAAGTACAGGGAGTACCGGGGAGCTGTTTTTT
-	-	TRBV3-1/TRBV3-2	TRBJ2-7	CASSQGGGGSYEQYF	TGTGCCAGCAGCCAAGGTGGCGGTGGATCCTACGAGCAGTACTTC
-	-	TRBV14	TRBJ1-2	CASSPDITYGYTF	TGTGCCAGCAGCCCGGACATAACCTATGGCTACACCTTC
-	-	TRBV9	TRBJ2-1	CASSATGNNEQFF	TGTGCCAGCAGCGCTACAGGGAACAATGAGCAGTTCTTC
-	-	TRBV24-1	TRBJ2-3	CASRPSGADTQYF	TGTGCCAGCCGACCCAGCGGCGCAGATACGCAGTATTTT
TRBD2	-	TRBV14	TRBJ2-1	CASSPLTSGRNEQFF	TGTGCCAGCAGCCCCTTGACTAGCGGGCGGAATGAGCAGTTCTTC